This TCR beta chain was sequenced during a study of cytotoxic CD8 clonotypes in ibrutinib-treated CLL. The wider study: Complete response was seen in 2 patients and partial in roughly 25; about 12 progressed and around 14 stayed remitted after a median around 68 months.

Clones were read by immunoSEQ multiplex PCR, and TCRdb kept only the in-frame ones, dropping some. The sample contains around 200,000 clones, approximately 75% of which appear only once. The CDR3 is 11 amino acids. Trimming shortened V by 6 bases and J by 1 base, and 3 bases separated the two germline ends. Germline V gene lookup returns CDR1 SNHLY and CDR2 FYNNEI. Concerning this clone itself: The antigen remains unidentified.

Findings and limits, study-wide: Baseline levels were approached again at progression, after clonality had risen at ibrutinib response.

The sample here was PBMCs, taken after 12 months of ibrutinib treatment. The source of this sequence is a human donor with chronic lymphocytic leukemia. The chain recombines TRBV2 with TRBJ2-5; D is unclear. The CDR3: CASRGQETQYF. Written as DNA, the CDR3 is TGTGCCAGCAGGGGCCAAGAGACCCAGTACTTC.